A single sample gave rise to the 3 T cell receptor beta chains below, sequenced in a study of beta chain features in type 1 diabetes. These TCRs are of unknown antigen specificity. Sequenced material consisted of expressed TCRB transcripts (all of the isolated RNA was reverse transcribed). Libraries were prepared by immunoSEQ multiplex PCR; TCRdb keeps only in-frame clonotypes and omits some of them. The table has more than 250,000 clones, just over 20% seen once. Notes on the study in general: The study found moderately but significantly shorter TCRB CDR3s in all four CD4+ subsets of Type 1 diabetes patients.

The specimen was naive CD4+ T cells from blood. These receptors all come from a middle-aged woman with type 1 diabetes.

The chain employs TRBV5-6 and TRBJ1-2; tentatively, D is TRBD1 (5 bases). CDR1 SGHDT and CDR2 YYEEEE come from the germline V gene. V was shortened by 4 bases and J by 2 bases, with 18 bases between the two germline ends. The CDR3 runs 16 residues. The CDR3 coding sequence is TGTGCCAGCAGCCCGACTAGAGGGGCGGCCAACTATGGCTACACCTTC. Amino acids: CASSPTRGAANYGYTF.

The chain recombines TRBV28 with TRBJ1-1; D is uncertain. CDR1 is MDHEN, CDR2 SYDVKM, per germline. The CDR3 runs 14 residues. V was clipped by 8 bases and J by 0 bases, with 13 bases between them. CDR3 DNA: TGTGCCAGCGCCATTGAACAGTTGAACACTGAAGCTTTCTTT. It yields the protein CASAIEQLNTEAFF.

This clone has a handful of counts. The rearrangement uses TRBV18 and TRBJ2-7, with TRBD1 identical over 9 bases. Losses at the gene ends were 3 bases for V and 5 bases for J; bases not matched to a gene: 5. Germline lookup yields CDR1 KGHSH and CDR2 LQKENI. CDR3 size: 14 residues. CDR3 region: CASSPGTGSNEQYF. CDR3 DNA: TGTGCCAGCTCACCCGGGACAGGGTCGAACGAGCAGTACTTC.